The 27 T cell receptor beta chains presented below share a single source sample, sequenced in a study of PD-1 blockade in classical Hodgkin lymphoma. Assay used: immunoSEQ multiplex PCR; TCRdb lists only in-frame clones, some missing. Among around 25,000 clones listed, around nine tenths were seen once. The time point here: cycle 4 day 1 (C4D1), after 6 weeks of nivolumab. Following autologous stem cell transplantation, relapse occurred in every patient, and exposure to brentuximab vedotin varied. Sequencing used peripheral blood mononuclear cells (PBMCs), obtained before the fourth cycle of nivolumab. The receptors stem from a human donor with classical Hodgkin lymphoma.

CDR3 DNA: TGTGCCAGCAGCTTATTGCGGCGGGGGGAAGAGGTCGAGCAGTACTTC. Translating gives CASSLLRRGEEVEQYF. The gene calls are TRBV7-8 and TRBJ2-7, with TRBD2 identical over 8 bases. Germline lookup yields CDR1 SGHVS and CDR2 FQNEAQ. CDR3 length equals 16 residues. V shed 2 bases, J shed 6 bases, and the junction held 12 bases outside the gene matches.

This chain uses TRBV6-5 with TRBJ1-2, with TRBD1 identical over 7 bases. CDR1 and CDR2 (germline): MNHEY, SVGAGI. The J segment lost 5 bases and the V segment lost 0 bases, leaving 9 bases of the junction unmatched. This CDR3 contains 16 residues. This CDR3 is CASSYSHRGLNYGYTF. The CDR3 DNA reads as TGTGCCAGCAGTTACTCGCACAGGGGATTAAATTATGGCTACACCTTC.

This chain uses TRBV7-3 with TRBJ2-3, with D perhaps given as TRBD1 or TRBD2 (6 bases each). The length of the CDR3 is 14 residues. Germline assignment: CDR1 SGHTA and CDR2 FQGTGA. Trimming shortened V by 0 bases and J by 4 bases, and 8 bases separated the two germline ends. The CDR3 DNA sequence: TGTGCCAGCAGCTTAACGGGGGGCCCAGATACGCAGTATTTT. Its protein product is CASSLTGGPDTQYF.

The V gene is TRBV25-1, the J gene TRBJ1-3; 7 bases map to TRBD1. The CDR3 contains 16 residues. V shed 3 bases and J 1 base; nucleotides not matched to a gene: 6. Looked up from germline, CDR1 is MGHDK and CDR2 is SYGVNS. This CDR3 reads CASSELTRGSGNTIYF. Here the CDR3 DNA reads TGTGCCAGCAGTGAGCTGACCAGGGGGTCTGGAAACACCATATATTTT.

This clone was counted between two and nine times. The chain carries TRBV9 and TRBJ2-2; D is perhaps TRBD2 (5 bases). The CDR3 sequence is 14 residues long. Germline CDR1 SGDLS, CDR2 YYNGEE. V shed 2 bases and J shed 5 bases, with 10 bases lying between them. In DNA form, the CDR3 reads TGTGCCAGCAGCGTCCCCGGAGGAACCGGGGAGCTGTTTTTT. This encodes CASSVPGGTGELFF. The variable domain in full, completed from reference TRBV9 and TRBJ2-2, reads DSGVTQTPKHLITATGQRVTLRCSPRSGDLSVYWYQQSLDQGLQFLIQYYNGEERAKGNILERFSAQQFPDLHSELNLSSLELGDSALYFCASSVPGGTGELFFGEGSRLTVL.

The V and J genes are TRBV30 and TRBJ2-5; D remains unclear. CDR1 GTSNPN and CDR2 SVGIG come from the germline V gene (reference sequence). CDR3 length: 12 amino acids. V lost 1 base and J 5 bases, leaving 8 bases between the germline ends. The chain's CDR3 is CAWSDTGETQYF. The DNA of the CDR3 is TGTGCCTGGAGTGATACCGGTGAGACCCAGTACTTC.

The chain couples TRBV7-9 to TRBJ1-5; TRBD1 matches at 8 bases. With V trimmed by 10 bases and J by 8 bases, 7 bases remained unmatched. Germline V lookup: CDR1 SEHNR, CDR2 FQNEAQ (reference sequence). There are 12 residues in the CDR3. This chain's CDR3 is CATRTGQEPQHF. CDR3 DNA: TGTGCCACCCGGACAGGGCAGGAGCCCCAGCATTTT.

This clone was observed a single time. The chain links TRBV7-2 to TRBJ1-2; D unresolved. Germline assignment: CDR1 SGHTA and CDR2 FQGNSA. The CDR3 consists of 14 residues. The ends were cut back, 1 base at V and 2 bases at J, with 8 bases in the middle. CDR3 sequence (DNA): TGTGCCAGCAGCTTAGTACGGGTGAACTATGGCTACACCTTC. Its translation is CASSLVRVNYGYTF.

The gene calls are TRBV15 and TRBJ1-4; D gene unclear. Trimming shortened V by 5 bases and J by 0 bases, and 13 bases separated the two germline ends. Germline V CDR1 and CDR2: LNHNV, YYDKDF (reference sequence). There are 16 residues in the CDR3. CDR3 in amino acids: CATSPRARATNEKLFF. CDR3 nucleotide sequence: TGTGCCACCAGCCCCAGAGCGAGGGCAACTAATGAAAAACTGTTTTTT.

This clone was detected only once. The V gene is TRBV4-1, the J gene TRBJ2-5; TRBD1 agrees at 8 bases. Trimming cost V 4 bases and J 5 bases; bases outside gene matches: 9. Germline V gene sequence: CDR1 MGHRA, CDR2 YSYEKL. CDR3 length: 15 amino acids. The CDR3 protein is CASSRGQGPSETQYF. For the CDR3, the DNA is TGCGCCAGCAGCCGAGGACAGGGTCCAAGTGAGACCCAGTACTTC.

The V call is TRBV6-1, the J call TRBJ1-1; tentatively, D is TRBD1 (6 bases). Germline-derived CDR1 and CDR2 are MNHNS and SASEGT. The CDR3 loop spans 12 amino acids. V was trimmed by 6 bases and J by 3 bases, leaving 8 bases between them. The CDR3: CASRDRHTEAFF. As DNA, the CDR3 is TGTGCCAGCAGGGACAGACACACTGAAGCTTTCTTT.

The chain recombines TRBV29-1 with TRBJ1-2; no definite D call. The CDR3 length is 14 residues. Trimming removed 4 bases at V and 2 bases at J, with 14 bases between. Germline values: CDR1 SQVTM, CDR2 ANQGSEA. Here the CDR3 DNA reads TGCAGCGTTGCCTCCCGTTCGGGGAACTATGGCTACACCTTC. Protein sequence: CSVASRSGNYGYTF. Based on the CDR3 plus reference TRBV29-1 and TRBJ1-2, the full variable domain is SAVISQKPSRDICQRGTSLTIQCQVDSQVTMMFWYRQQPGQSLTLIATANQGSEATYESGFVIDKFPISRPNLTFSTLTVSNMSPEDSSIYLCSVASRSGNYGYTFGSGTRLTVV.

The chain links TRBV11-2 to TRBJ2-3; D may be TRBD1 or TRBD2 (7 bases each). CDR3 length: 16 amino acids. Looked up from germline, CDR1 is SGHAT and CDR2 is FQNNGV. The V end was cut by 7 bases, the J end by 0 bases, with 17 bases between. Written as DNA, the CDR3 is TGTGCCAGCAAACTAGGGGGCGGGGGAAGCACAGATACGCAGTATTTT. It encodes CASKLGGGGSTDTQYF.

The CDR3 loop is CASSYGTSGGGKTQYF. The CDR3 bases are TGTGCCAGCAGTTACGGGACTAGCGGGGGAGGCAAGACCCAGTACTTC. The chain combines TRBV6-6 with TRBJ2-5; 14 bases are shared with TRBD2. CDR1 is MNHNY, CDR2 SVGAGI, per germline (reference sequence). CDR3 length equals 16 residues. The V segment lost 2 bases and the J segment 6 bases; nucleotides outside the gene matches: 5.

J is TRBJ1-3 and V is TRBV6-1, with a tentative D call TRBD1 (6 bases). This CDR3 spans 12 amino acids. From germline, CDR1 is MNHNS and CDR2 SASEGT. Trimming cost V 11 bases and J 0 bases, with 8 bases left between them. CDR3 sequence reads: CAVQGSGNTIYF. In DNA form, the CDR3 reads TGTGCCGTACAGGGCTCTGGAAACACCATATATTTT.

This chain links TRBV6-5 with TRBJ1-1, with D tentatively TRBD1 (5 bases). Per germline, CDR1 MNHEY and CDR2 SVGAGI. This CDR3 is built from 15 residues. Trimming removed 2 bases from V and 2 bases from J, with 12 bases in between. CDR3 sequence reads: CASSYESTVNTEAFF. CDR3 nucleotide sequence: TGTGCCAGCAGTTACGAGTCGACAGTAAACACTGAAGCTTTCTTT.

The chain links TRBV18 to TRBJ1-1; D might be TRBD1 (5 bases). This CDR3 contains 16 residues. Germline values: CDR1 KGHSH, CDR2 LQKENI. V lost 0 bases, J lost 0 bases, and 11 bases lay in between. Here the CDR3 reads CASSPPGRTMNTEAFF. CDR3 sequence (DNA): TGTGCCAGCTCACCACCGGGACGGACTATGAACACTGAAGCTTTCTTT. Filled out from reference TRBV18 and TRBJ1-1, the complete variable domain reads NAGVMQNPRHLVRRRGQEARLRCSPMKGHSHVYWYRQLPEEGLKFMVYLQKENIIDESGMPKERFSAEFPKEGPSILRIQQVVRGDSAAYFCASSPPGRTMNTEAFFGQGTRLTVV.

V gene TRBV29-1 combines with J gene TRBJ1-1; D might be TRBD1 (5 bases). The V end was cut by 5 bases, the J end by 7 bases, with 17 bases between. CDR1 SQVTM and CDR2 ANQGSEA come from the germline V gene. CDR3 length: 13 residues. The CDR3 loop is CSVITGTGGEAFF. The CDR3 DNA reads TGCAGCGTTATAACCGGGACGGGAGGTGAAGCTTTCTTT. Variable domain in full (rest from reference TRBV29-1 and TRBJ1-1): SAVISQKPSRDICQRGTSLTIQCQVDSQVTMMFWYRQQPGQSLTLIATANQGSEATYESGFVIDKFPISRPNLTFSTLTVSNMSPEDSSIYLCSVITGTGGEAFFGQGTRLTVV.

The chain combines TRBV6-5 with TRBJ1-2; the match to TRBD1 covers 7 bases. The CDR3 contains 12 residues. Per the germline V gene, CDR1 is MNHEY and CDR2 is SVGAGI. The V segment lost 6 bases and the J segment 5 bases; nucleotides outside the gene matches: 3. For the CDR3, the DNA is TGTGCCAGCAGCGGACAGGCGTATGGCTACACCTTC. This gives the protein CASSGQAYGYTF.

A few counts support this clone. V usage is TRBV19 and J usage is TRBJ2-7, with D possibly TRBD2 on 6 matching bases. Trimming stripped 3 bases from V and 8 bases from J, with 8 bases between. Germline lookup yields CDR1 LNHDA and CDR2 SQIVND (reference sequence). The CDR3 has 11 residues. The DNA of the CDR3 is TGTGCCAGTAGTATCGGGAGTCAGCAGTACTTC. Protein: CASSIGSQQYF.

V gene TRBV27 combines with J gene TRBJ1-5, with 7 bases matching TRBD1. Germline V CDR1 and CDR2: MNHEY, SMNVEV (reference sequence). Unmatched junction bases numbered 4, after V lost 3 bases and J lost 5 bases. The CDR3 has 14 residues. This CDR3 reads CASSFQGGYQPQHF. CDR3 coding DNA: TGTGCCAGCAGTTTCCAGGGGGGTTATCAGCCCCAGCATTTT.

The chain recombines TRBV18 with TRBJ2-1; D remains ambiguous. V lost 6 bases, J lost 1 base, and 19 bases lay in between. The V gene's germline CDR1 is KGHSH and CDR2 LQKENI. The CDR3 is 17 amino acids. Here the CDR3 DNA reads TGTGCCAGCTCTCCGGAAATTAAGGTCGTGTCCTACAATGAGCAGTTCTTC. Translation: CASSPEIKVVSYNEQFF.

The V call is TRBV18, the J call TRBJ2-3; D is unresolved. CDR3 length: 13 amino acids. CDR1 is KGHSH, CDR2 LQKENI, per germline. The V and J ends lost 0 bases and 0 bases respectively, with 1 base between them. The CDR3 nucleotides are TGTGCCAGCTCACCACCAAGCACAGATACGCAGTATTTT. Translated: CASSPPSTDTQYF.

The V and J genes are TRBV19 and TRBJ1-5, with 7 bases that match TRBD1. Germline V gives CDR1 LNHDA, CDR2 SQIVND (reference sequence). The V gene end was trimmed by 2 bases and the J gene end by 4 bases; junction bases not matched to a gene: 5. This CDR3 has 15 amino acids. The CDR3 protein is CASSISLRGNQPQHF. CDR3 bases: TGTGCCAGTAGTATAAGTCTCAGGGGGAATCAGCCCCAGCATTTT.

This clone was found once. The chain recombines TRBV5-6 with TRBJ2-3; D tentatively reads TRBD1 or TRBD2 (5 bases each). CDR1 is SGHDT, CDR2 YYEEEE, per germline. The V end lost 4 bases, the J end lost 3 bases, and 15 bases lay between the germline ends. This CDR3 comprises 15 residues. The CDR3 sequence is CASSTGTAGTDTQYF. In DNA, the CDR3 is TGTGCCAGCAGCACCGGGACGGCAGGTACAGATACGCAGTATTTT.

This sequence joins TRBV19 and TRBJ1-6; D ambiguous. From germline, CDR1 is LNHDA and CDR2 SQIVND (reference sequence). The ends were cut back, 0 bases at V and 3 bases at J, with 15 bases in the middle. The CDR3 extends over 18 amino acids. CDR3 region: CASSIDFSAGFYNSPLHF. The DNA of the CDR3 is TGTGCCAGTAGTATAGATTTTTCGGCAGGCTTCTATAATTCACCCCTCCACTTT.

This clone was picked up a small number of times. This sequence joins TRBV6-4 and TRBJ2-1; 9 bases fit TRBD2. Germline values: CDR1 MRHNA, CDR2 SNTAGT. With 5 bases clipped from V and 3 bases from J, the junction kept 5 bases outside the gene matches. The CDR3 contains 15 residues. CDR3: CASSRLAGDYNEQFF. The CDR3 DNA reads as TGTGCCAGCAGTCGCTTAGCGGGGGACTACAATGAGCAGTTCTTC.